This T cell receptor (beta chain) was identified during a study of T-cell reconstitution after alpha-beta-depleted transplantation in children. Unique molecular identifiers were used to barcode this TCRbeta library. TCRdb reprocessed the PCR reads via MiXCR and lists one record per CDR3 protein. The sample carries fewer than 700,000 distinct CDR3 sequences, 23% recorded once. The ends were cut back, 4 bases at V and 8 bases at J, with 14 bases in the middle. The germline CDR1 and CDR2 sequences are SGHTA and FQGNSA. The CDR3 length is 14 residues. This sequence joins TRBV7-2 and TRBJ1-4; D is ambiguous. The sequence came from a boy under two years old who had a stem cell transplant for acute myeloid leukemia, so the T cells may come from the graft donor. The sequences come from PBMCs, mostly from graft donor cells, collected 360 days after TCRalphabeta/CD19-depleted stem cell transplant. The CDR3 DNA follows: TGTGCCAGCAGCTCTAACCCGGGGTGGGAAAAACTGTTTTTT. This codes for CASSSNPGWEKLFF.